This is a list of T cell receptor beta chains from one sample in a study of cytomegalovirus exposure and HLA in healthy donors. TCRdb keeps only in-frame clones here, not all; method: immunoSEQ multiplex PCR. In the table there are under 150,000 clones, roughly 70% of which are singletons. Source material: PBMCs. These receptors all come from a woman aged 40 to 49 in good health and CMV-seropositive. Each CDR3 is given with its conserved first and last residue. The order of the fields is J gene, V gene, D gene, clone size, CDR3 DNA, CDR3 protein. A D gene is named only where the DNA matches it firmly. Clone sizes are given selectively: once, few, many, or a class where the clone is expanded.

>TRBJ2-3|TRBV9|NA|NA
TGTGTCAGCAGCGTAGAGGGGACACTGGGCACAGATACGCAGTATTTT
CVSSVEGTLGTDTQYF
>TRBJ1-1|TRBV2|TRBD1|NA
TGTGCCAGCAGTCCGGACAGGGACGCCTACACTGAAGCTTTCTTT
CASSPDRDAYTEAFF
>TRBJ2-1|TRBV2|TRBD1|few
TGTGCCAGCAAGAGGGACAGCTCCTACAATGAGCAGTTCTTC
CASKRDSSYNEQFF
>TRBJ1-6|TRBV5-4|TRBD1|once
TGTGCCAGCAGCCCAGGGGGCGCAAATTCACCCCTCCACTTT
CASSPGGANSPLHF
>TRBJ2-3|TRBV7-8|TRBD1|few
TGTGCCAGCAGCAAAGGACAGGGAGTGGATACGCAGTATTTT
CASSKGQGVDTQYF
>TRBJ1-2|TRBV4-1|NA|NA
TGCGCCAGCAGCCAAGCACAGGGAGATTGGTATGGCTACACCTTC
CASSQAQGDWYGYTF
>TRBJ1-2|TRBV7-2|TRBD1|NA
TGTGCCAGCAGCTTAGGGGGACAGGGTACCTATGGCTACACCTTC
CASSLGGQGTYGYTF
>TRBJ2-2|TRBV6-1|NA|NA
TGTGCCAGCAGTCCCGTGGGGCTTCACACCGGGGAGCTGTTTTTT
CASSPVGLHTGELFF
>TRBJ2-2|TRBV7-2|TRBD2|NA
TGTGTCAGCAGCCGACTAGCGGACGACACCGGGGAGCTGTTTTTT
CVSSRLADDTGELFF
>TRBJ2-1|TRBV5-1|TRBD1|NA
TGCGCCAGCAGCCTAAGACAGGGGTACAATGAGCAGTTCTTC
CASSLRQGYNEQFF
>TRBJ2-2|TRBV6-6|NA|NA
TGTGCCAGCAGTGAGGTTACAGGGACCACCGGGGAGCTGTTTTTT
CASSEVTGTTGELFF
>TRBJ1-2|TRBV19|TRBD1|NA
TGTGCCAGTAGTATACTGGGGACAGGGGGCCATGGCTACACCTTC
CASSILGTGGHGYTF
>TRBJ1-6|TRBV7-6|TRBD1|NA
TGTGCCAGCAGCTTATGGGCTTGGGGACAGACCCAGCCAGCTAATTCACCCCTCCACTTT
CASSLWAWGQTQPANSPLHF
>TRBJ2-1|TRBV2|NA|NA
TGTGCCAGCAGTAAATCCAACACCTATGAGCAGTTCTTC
CASSKSNTYEQFF
>TRBJ1-4|TRBV9|NA|NA
TGTGCCAGCAGCGCTCCGGCGGGAGGGAGTGAAAAACTGTTTTTT
CASSAPAGGSEKLFF
>TRBJ1-1|TRBV4-3|NA|NA
TGCGCCAGCAGCCAGGTCGTAGTATCCACTGAAGCTTTCTTT
CASSQVVVSTEAFF
>TRBJ1-3|TRBV30|NA|NA
TGTGCCTGGAGTGCGGGTTCGGGAAACACCATATATTTT
CAWSAGSGNTIYF
>TRBJ2-5|TRBV5-4|TRBD2|NA
TGTGCCAGCAGCTTGGACCCAGCTAGCGGGGGGGCGGGTGAGACCCAGTACTTC
CASSLDPASGGAGETQYF
>TRBJ2-1|TRBV9|TRBD2|few
TGTGCCAGCAGCCCCGGGACTAGCGGCTCCTACAATGAGCAGTTCTTC
CASSPGTSGSYNEQFF
>TRBJ1-5|TRBV28|TRBD1|once
TGTGCCAGCAGTCCCCTAGGGGGCGATGGTCAGCCCCAGCATTTT
CASSPLGGDGQPQHF
>TRBJ2-1|TRBV27|TRBD2|once
TGTGCCAGCAGTCTAATAGCGGGAGCCGGGGGCAATGAGCAGTTCTTC
CASSLIAGAGGNEQFF
>TRBJ2-3|TRBV2|TRBD2|NA
TGTGCCAGGGGGGGGACTAGCGGGAGTAGCACAGATACGCAGTATTTT
CARGGTSGSSTDTQYF
>TRBJ1-5|TRBV18|NA|NA
TGTGCCAGCTCACCTGACAGGCCGAGAGCTAATCAGCCCCAGCATTTT
CASSPDRPRANQPQHF
>TRBJ1-2|TRBV9|TRBD1|few
TGTGCCAGCAGCCCCCGGACGGACAGGGGAGGCTACACCTTC
CASSPRTDRGGYTF
>TRBJ2-1|TRBV4-1|TRBD2|NA
TGCGCCAGCAGCCAAGCCCCTAGCGGGCTGTTCGATGAGCAGTTCTTC
CASSQAPSGLFDEQFF
>TRBJ1-2|TRBV13|NA|NA
TGTGCCAGCAGCTTCAGCGTCAACTATGGCTACACCTTC
CASSFSVNYGYTF
>TRBJ1-6|TRBV18|NA|few
TGTGCCAGCTCACCAGGTGGCAGGGTGGGTTCACCCCTCCACTTT
CASSPGGRVGSPLHF
>TRBJ2-7|TRBV2|TRBD2|NA
TGTGCCAATTCTGGGGGGAGGGGCTCCTACGAGCAGTACTTC
CANSGGRGSYEQYF
>TRBJ1-5|TRBV5-5|NA|few
TGTGCCAGCAGCTTGGCCACGGGGGACCAGCCCCAGCATTTT
CASSLATGDQPQHF
>TRBJ2-1|TRBV5-8|NA|NA
TGTGCCAGCAGCTTGGCCAACAGGGATGAGCAGTTCTTC
CASSLANRDEQFF
>TRBJ2-2|TRBV18|NA|NA
TGTGCCAGCTCACCATCGGGCACCGGGGAGCTGTTTTTT
CASSPSGTGELFF
>TRBJ1-2|TRBV13|TRBD1|NA
TGTGCCAGCAGCCTCCAATCCTCGGGACAGGGCCGTGGCTACACCTTC
CASSLQSSGQGRGYTF
>TRBJ1-5|TRBV7-6|NA|NA
TGTGCCAGCAAGGCGGGGGGAGCAGGCAATCAGCCCCAGCATTTT
CASKAGGAGNQPQHF
>TRBJ2-4|TRBV6-1|NA|NA
TGTGCCAGCAGTGAAGTTGAGGTGCTAGCCAAAAACATTCAGTACTTC
CASSEVEVLAKNIQYF
>TRBJ2-7|TRBV18|NA|NA
TGTGCCAGCTCACCAGAGGGAAAACTTTTACTCTACGAGCAGTACTTC
CASSPEGKLLLYEQYF
>TRBJ1-1|TRBV7-3|TRBD1|NA
TGTGCCAGCAGCGTGGGACAGGCAAGTGAAGCTTTCTTT
CASSVGQASEAFF
>TRBJ2-1|TRBV5-1|TRBD1|NA
TGCGCCAGCAGCCGGGACAGGGGACGGGATGAGCAGTTCTTC
CASSRDRGRDEQFF
>TRBJ2-2|TRBV5-6|NA|NA
TGTGCCAGCAGCTTGGGAGTGCGGGGCAGAATCGGCGGGGAGCTGTTTTTT
CASSLGVRGRIGGELFF
>TRBJ1-5|TRBV19|NA|NA
TGTGCCAGTAGTCCTCGGACAAGAGATCAGCCCCAGCATTTT
CASSPRTRDQPQHF
>TRBJ2-5|TRBV4-2|TRBD2|NA
TGTGCCAGCAGCCAAATGGGAGGGTACGTCGAGACCCAGTACTTC
CASSQMGGYVETQYF
>TRBJ2-2|TRBV7-2|NA|NA
TGTGCCAGCAGCGTAACCGGGACAACGAACACCGGGGAGCTGTTTTTT
CASSVTGTTNTGELFF
>TRBJ2-7|TRBV5-1|TRBD2|few
TGCGCCAGTCAAACTAGCGGGAGCTACGAGCAGTACTTC
CASQTSGSYEQYF
>TRBJ2-7|TRBV19|TRBD1|few
TGTGCCAGCGGACCGGGACAGGGAGTCGACGAGCAGTACTTC
CASGPGQGVDEQYF
>TRBJ2-7|TRBV7-9|TRBD1|NA
TGTTCCAGCAGCTCGATAAACAGGGGGTTAAGCTCCTACGAGCAGTACTTC
CSSSSINRGLSSYEQYF
>TRBJ2-4|TRBV27|NA|NA
TGTGCCAGCAGTTTATGGCCGGGCAAAAACATTCAGTACTTC
CASSLWPGKNIQYF
>TRBJ2-2|TRBV4-1|NA|NA
TGCGCCAGCAGCCTCCTCCATAGCACCGGGGAGCTGTTTTTT
CASSLLHSTGELFF
>TRBJ1-6|TRBV7-2|NA|NA
TGTGCCAGCAGCTTAGCGGGTTCTAGGACACCCCTCCACTTT
CASSLAGSRTPLHF
>TRBJ1-6|TRBV5-1|NA|NA
TGCGCCAGCAGCTTGAGAGGTAACAATTCACCCCTCCACTTT
CASSLRGNNSPLHF
>TRBJ2-7|TRBV9|NA|NA
TGTGCCAGCAGCGTCTACTCCGCGGGTGAGCAGTACTTC
CASSVYSAGEQYF
>TRBJ1-4|TRBV4-3|NA|few
TGCGCCAGCAGCCAAGATCACAGTAATGAAAAACTGTTTTTT
CASSQDHSNEKLFF
>TRBJ2-1|TRBV7-8|TRBD2|NA
TGTGCCAGCAGCTTAGGCGCTAGCGGGAGTTACTCTGAGCAGTTCTTC
CASSLGASGSYSEQFF
>TRBJ1-1|TRBV4-1|TRBD1|few
TGCGCCAGCAGCCCACCGGGACAGACCACTGAAGCTTTCTTT
CASSPPGQTTEAFF